The entry below describes one TCR beta chain. This sample stems from a study of blood T cell repertoires in COVID-19. In the original analysis: Researchers report that nucleated cell counts were estimated from reference gene primer amplification. Only in-frame clones appear in the TCRdb table, and some are missing; sequencing was by immunoSEQ multiplex PCR. V, J and clone size are those of that table, while D and trimming were read from the DNA. The data show just under 350,000 clones, with 83% seen just once and 2.5% to 3% held by the top ten. The source is a man aged 30 to 45 with active or convalescent COVID-19. Sequencing input: peripheral blood.

The CDR3: CASSLREPYEQYF. CDR3 coding DNA: TGTGCCAGCAGTTTAAGAGAACCCTACGAGCAGTACTTC. The chain combines TRBV28 with TRBJ2-7; D is uncertain. From germline, CDR1 is MDHEN and CDR2 SYDVKM. The CDR3 has 13 residues. With 2 bases removed from V and 2 bases from J, the gap between germline ends came to 7 bases.